One sample yielded the 24 T cell receptor beta chains listed below, sequenced in a study of cytomegalovirus exposure and HLA in healthy donors. TCRdb's copy holds only in-frame clones and misses some; the assay was immunoSEQ multiplex PCR. The repertoire holds some 290,000 clones, with approximately 86% as singletons. Specimen: PBMCs. The receptors shown here come from a young man in good health and CMV-seronegative.

This chain joins TRBV20-1 and TRBJ2-1, with D perhaps TRBD1 (6 bases). Germline values: CDR1 DFQATT, CDR2 SNEGSKA (reference sequence). Trimming removed 6 bases from V and 8 bases from J, with 11 bases in between. The CDR3 loop spans 11 amino acids. CDR3 sequence reads: CSARRGHEQFF. The CDR3 nucleotides read TGCAGTGCACGCAGGGGTCATGAGCAGTTCTTC.

The V and J genes are TRBV2 and TRBJ2-1; D gene ambiguous. The V and J ends lost 0 bases and 5 bases respectively, with 11 bases between them. Germline CDR1 is SNHLY and CDR2 is FYNNEI. The CDR3 covers 15 residues. The CDR3 spells CASSEADSSNNEQFF. The CDR3 DNA follows: TGTGCCAGCAGTGAAGCCGACTCTTCTAACAATGAGCAGTTCTTC. The whole variable domain, filled in from reference TRBV2 and TRBJ2-1, reads EPEVTQTPSHQVTQMGQEVILRCVPISNHLYFYWYRQILGQKVEFLVSFYNNEISEKSEIFDDQFSVERPDGSNFTLKIRSTKLEDSAMYFCASSEADSSNNEQFFGPGTRLTVL.

This clone was detected only once. V gene TRBV6-7 combines with J gene TRBJ1-4; TRBD1 is a possible D gene (5 bases). TRBV6-7 has ORF status, its function being uncertain. The CDR3 loop spans 17 amino acids. Trimming shortened V by 5 bases and J by 3 bases, and 19 bases separated the two germline ends. CDR3 loop: CASSHQGRASPNEKLFF. CDR3 sequence (DNA): TGTGCCAGCAGTCACCAGGGTAGAGCAAGCCCTAATGAAAAACTGTTTTTT.

The chain uses TRBV6-5 and TRBJ2-7; D ambiguous. The CDR3 is 14 residues long. The germline gives CDR1 MNHEY, CDR2 SVGAGI. The V and J ends lost 0 bases and 7 bases respectively, with 13 bases between them. The CDR3, as DNA: TGTGCCAGCAGTTACTCTTTCCCGACTGGTGAGCAGTACTTC. Protein product: CASSYSFPTGEQYF.

The chain employs TRBV4-1 and TRBJ1-1; D is uncertain. The CDR3 spans 16 residues. Per germline, CDR1 MGHRA and CDR2 YSYEKL. The V end was cut by 0 bases, the J end by 0 bases, with 11 bases between. The CDR3 coding sequence is TGCGCCAGCAGCCAAGATCCGCGGGGTTTGAACACTGAAGCTTTCTTT. It yields the protein CASSQDPRGLNTEAFF.

This sequence joins TRBV4-3 and TRBJ1-6; no definite D call. The length of the CDR3 is 15 residues. V dropped 4 bases and J dropped 7 bases, with 14 bases sitting between them. CDR1 and CDR2 (germline): LGHNA, YSLEER. The CDR3 DNA is TGCGCCAGCAGCCGATCAGACTTGGTCAATTCACCCCTCCACTTT. The encoded protein is CASSRSDLVNSPLHF.

V and J are TRBV5-6 and TRBJ2-3; 9 nucleotides align to TRBD2. The CDR3 totals 15 residues. Germline CDR1 and CDR2: SGHDT and YYEEEE. The V segment lost 2 bases and the J segment 3 bases; nucleotides outside the gene matches: 4. CDR3 amino acids: CASSFGGGATDTQYF. Written as DNA, the CDR3 is TGTGCCAGCAGCTTCGGCGGGGGGGCAACAGATACGCAGTATTTT. Complete variable domain (other parts from reference TRBV5-6 and TRBJ2-3): DAGVTQSPTHLIKTRGQQVTLRCSPKSGHDTVSWYQQALGQGPQFIFQYYEEEERQRGNFPDRFSGHQFPNYSSELNVNALLLGDSALYLCASSFGGGATDTQYFGPGTRLTVL.

The V and J genes are TRBV10-3 and TRBJ2-7; weak D call: TRBD1 (6 bases). The CDR3 loop spans 14 amino acids. The V gene's germline CDR1 is ENHRY and CDR2 SYGVKD. V was cut by 6 bases and J by 3 bases, with 15 bases left in between. The CDR3 here is CAIRTTGIIYEQYF. The CDR3 nucleotides are TGTGCCATCAGGACGACAGGAATTATCTACGAGCAGTACTTC.

This chain links TRBV2 with TRBJ1-1, with 10 bases that match TRBD1. V was clipped by 6 bases and J by 4 bases; unmatched bases: 5. The CDR3 sequence is 14 residues long. Looked up from germline, CDR1 is SNHLY and CDR2 is FYNNEI. The CDR3: CASRSGQGTTEAFF. In nucleotides, the CDR3 is TGTGCCAGCAGGTCGGGACAGGGGACCACTGAAGCTTTCTTT.

The genes are TRBV5-1 and TRBJ2-1, with D uncertain. This CDR3 has 11 amino acids. Germline V gene data show CDR1 as SGHRS and CDR2 as YFSETQ. With 0 bases removed from V and 9 bases from J, the gap between germline ends came to 4 bases. CDR3 residues: CASSLDFEQFF. CDR3 bases: TGCGCCAGCAGCTTGGACTTTGAGCAGTTCTTC.

The V gene is TRBV5-8, the J gene TRBJ2-3; 7 positions agree with TRBD1. CDR1 is SGHTS, CDR2 YDEGEE, per germline. J lost 1 base, V lost 5 bases, and 1 base had no gene match. The CDR3 totals 13 residues. The CDR3 protein is CASRDRGTDTQYF. CDR3 DNA: TGTGCCAGCAGAGACAGGGGCACAGATACGCAGTATTTT.

The chain employs TRBV19 and TRBJ2-7, with D perhaps TRBD1 (6 bases). V lost 3 bases, J lost 4 bases, and 13 bases lay in between. CDR1 is LNHDA, CDR2 SQIVND, per germline (reference sequence). The CDR3 has 14 residues. The CDR3 reads CASSISDRRYEQYF. The CDR3 nucleotides are TGTGCCAGTAGTATTTCGGACAGAAGATACGAGCAGTACTTC.

CDR3: CASRDQGAASYEQYF. In DNA, the CDR3 is TGTGCCAGTAGGGACCAGGGGGCTGCCTCCTACGAGCAGTACTTC. The chain combines TRBV19 with TRBJ2-7; 8 nucleotides align to TRBD1. With 6 bases clipped from V and 0 bases from J, the junction kept 7 bases outside the gene matches. Germline V lookup: CDR1 LNHDA, CDR2 SQIVND (reference sequence). This CDR3 comprises 15 residues.

The rearrangement links TRBV6-1 to TRBJ1-4; D unresolved. Germline loops: CDR1 MNHNS, CDR2 SASEGT. V lost 2 bases to trimming and J lost 8 bases, with 9 bases between them. The CDR3 is 13 residues long. CDR3 bases: TGTGCCAGCAGTGAACAAACGGGGGAAAAACTGTTTTTT. Translation: CASSEQTGEKLFF.

This chain connects TRBV6-1 to TRBJ1-1; 7 nucleotides align to TRBD1. Germline V lookup: CDR1 MNHNS, CDR2 SASEGT. The trim removed 8 bases at V and 5 bases at J, leaving 8 bases unmatched. The CDR3 is made up of 13 amino acids. The CDR3, as DNA: TGTGCCAGCCAGGGACAGTCCTGGACTGAAGCTTTCTTT. The encoded protein is CASQGQSWTEAFF.

The rearrangement links TRBV9 to TRBJ1-1; D is undetermined. The CDR3 is 16 residues long. The germline V gene encodes CDR1 SGDLS and CDR2 YYNGEE. The ends were cut back, 3 bases at V and 5 bases at J, with 20 bases in the middle. Here the CDR3 reads CASSGGLVLAPTEAFF. In DNA, the CDR3 is TGTGCCAGCAGCGGCGGTTTGGTTCTAGCCCCGACTGAAGCTTTCTTT.

The chain employs TRBV10-3 and TRBJ2-2; 8 bases are shared with TRBD1. The V segment lost 5 bases and the J segment 4 bases; nucleotides outside the gene matches: 3. The V gene's germline CDR1 is ENHRY and CDR2 SYGVKD. The CDR3 is made up of 14 amino acids. CDR3 bases: TGTGCCATCAGTCCTACAGGGGGCACCGGGGAGCTGTTTTTT. The encoded protein is CAISPTGGTGELFF.

J is TRBJ2-2 and V is TRBV7-6; possible D gene TRBD2, 5 bases. Trimming took off 5 bases at V and 2 bases at J, with 9 bases between the two ends. This CDR3 has 14 amino acids. Per germline, CDR1 SGHVS and CDR2 FNYEAQ. The CDR3 nucleotides are TGTGCCAGCAGCCAGGACTTAAACACCGGGGAGCTGTTTTTT. This codes for CASSQDLNTGELFF.

The rearrangement links TRBV5-6 to TRBJ1-1; TRBD1 might be the D (6 bases). Deletions cut 3 bases from V and 1 base from J, with 13 bases between. This CDR3 has 15 residues. Germline CDR1 and CDR2: SGHDT and YYEEEE. CDR3 residues: CASSWRTARNTEAFF. The CDR3 DNA sequence: TGTGCCAGCAGCTGGAGGACAGCGAGGAACACTGAAGCTTTCTTT. Full variable domain (rest looked up from reference TRBV5-6 and TRBJ1-1): DAGVTQSPTHLIKTRGQQVTLRCSPKSGHDTVSWYQQALGQGPQFIFQYYEEEERQRGNFPDRFSGHQFPNYSSELNVNALLLGDSALYLCASSWRTARNTEAFFGQGTRLTVV.

The chain couples TRBV6-1 to TRBJ1-1; D remains unclear. V was clipped by 11 bases and J by 1 base, with 8 bases between them. The CDR3 runs 11 residues. CDR1 MNHNS and CDR2 SASEGT come from the germline V gene. Here the CDR3 reads CALLRNTEAFF. In DNA, the CDR3 is TGTGCCCTCCTAAGGAACACTGAAGCTTTCTTT.

The rearrangement joins TRBV2 to TRBJ2-5; 9 nucleotides match TRBD1. This CDR3 region has 15 residues. The V gene's germline CDR1 is SNHLY and CDR2 FYNNEI. J was trimmed by 2 bases and V by 7 bases; bases with no gene match: 8. The CDR3 region has the DNA TGTGCCAGCAACCACGACAGGGGGTCTCAAGAGACCCAGTACTTC. It is translated as CASNHDRGSQETQYF.

V gene TRBV18 combines with J gene TRBJ1-2, with 7 bases fitting TRBD1. Germline loops: CDR1 KGHSH, CDR2 LQKENI. The CDR3 has 15 amino acids. V shed 1 base, J shed 3 bases, and the junction held 5 bases outside the gene matches. CDR3 loop: CASSPQRGPDYGYTF. Here the CDR3 DNA reads TGTGCCAGCTCACCACAGAGGGGGCCGGACTATGGCTACACCTTC.

V gene TRBV5-4 combines with J gene TRBJ1-1, with D maybe TRBD1 (5 bases). The CDR3 is 12 residues long. Germline assignment: CDR1 SGHNT and CDR2 YYREEE (reference sequence). The germline V and J ends were trimmed by 4 bases and 8 bases, with 12 bases remaining between them. The CDR3 DNA follows: TGTGCCAGCAGCACCGTCCAGGGAGAAGCTTTCTTT. Translated: CASSTVQGEAFF.

This sequence joins TRBV5-4 and TRBJ1-2, with unresolved D. The V and J ends lost 0 bases and 3 bases respectively, with 9 bases between them. The CDR3 sequence is 14 residues long. CDR1 SGHNT and CDR2 YYREEE come from the germline V gene (reference sequence). As DNA, the CDR3 is TGTGCCAGCAGCTTGGGCGGAACCTACTATGGCTACACCTTC. Translating gives CASSLGGTYYGYTF.